These T cell receptor beta chains were read from a single sample in a study of T cell responses to AZD1222 COVID-19 vaccine. Produced via immunoSEQ multiplex PCR; TCRdb's table is partial and in-frame only. Among about 170,000 clones listed, 80% to 90% were seen once. The starting material was peripheral blood, obtained 28 days after the second dose of the MenACWY control vaccine. The receptors come from an adult who received the MenACWY meningococcal vaccine as a control. The CDR3 runs from the conserved cysteine through the conserved F or W. The D gene is left open where the match is weak. Expanded clones get a size class; other rows say once, few or many, or leave the size out.

v_call	j_call	d_call	clone_size	cdr3_aa	cdr3_nt
TRBV7-6	TRBJ2-3	TRBD2	NA	CASSLLAGVLADTQYF	TGTGCCAGCAGCTTATTAGCGGGAGTATTGGCAGATACGCAGTATTTT
TRBV28	TRBJ2-7	TRBD1	NA	CASNSQGTGGGYEQYF	TGTGCCAGCAACTCGCAGGGGACAGGGGGAGGGTACGAGCAGTACTTC
TRBV7-8	TRBJ1-5	NA	NA	CASSLEIGDQPQHF	TGTGCCAGCAGCTTAGAGATAGGGGATCAGCCCCAGCATTTT
TRBV19	TRBJ2-7	NA	NA	CASRPGHALTYEQYF	TGTGCCAGTAGACCCGGACATGCCCTTACCTACGAGCAGTACTTC
TRBV15	TRBJ1-4	NA	NA	CATSRDFGLLATNEKLFF	TGTGCCACCAGCAGAGATTTTGGGCTGTTGGCAACTAATGAAAAACTGTTTTTT
TRBV5-1	TRBJ2-1	TRBD2	once	CASYKLAGENNEQFF	TGCGCCAGCTACAAACTAGCGGGAGAGAACAATGAGCAGTTCTTC
TRBV11-2	TRBJ2-3	TRBD1	NA	CASSLVTGGSDTQYF	TGTGCCAGCAGCTTAGTAACAGGGGGTTCGGATACGCAGTATTTT
TRBV28	TRBJ2-1	NA	once	CASIAAGGGTYNEQFF	TGTGCCAGTATCGCGGCTGGGGGCGGCACCTACAATGAGCAGTTCTTC
TRBV4-3	TRBJ2-1	NA	NA	CASSQEGGEQFF	TGCGCCAGCAGCCAAGAGGGCGGTGAGCAGTTCTTC
TRBV28	TRBJ1-5	NA	NA	CASSIFNQPQHF	TGTGCCAGCAGTATATTCAATCAGCCCCAGCATTTT
TRBV29-1	TRBJ2-1	TRBD2	NA	CSVELRLAPTSDEQFF	TGCAGCGTTGAATTGAGGCTAGCACCCACTAGCGATGAGCAGTTCTTC